The subject of this entry is one T cell receptor (beta chain). As handled by the study authors: The assay estimated nucleated cells by amplifying reference gene primers. The method was immunoSEQ multiplex PCR; TCRdb's version includes in-frame clones alone and lacks a portion of them. V and J calls and clone size follow that table, whereas D and trimming were derived from the DNA. The profile covers over 400,000 clones, with around 85% appearing a single time and roughly 8% taken by the ten largest. CDR3 length equals 17 residues. Per the germline V gene, CDR1 is KGHDR and CDR2 is SFDVKD. The ends were cut back, 9 bases at V and 2 bases at J, with 21 bases in the middle. The sample originates from a study of blood T cell repertoires in COVID-19. Study context: Sample material is recorded as cDNA or gDNA derived from T cells, B-cell-depleted T cells, or PBMCs.

Either two negative PCRs, clearance, or symptom resolution qualified Cohort 3 donors as recovered. The chain couples TRBV24-1 to TRBJ1-4; D is ambiguous. The TCR originated in a woman aged 60 to 75 who had recovered from COVID-19. The sequencing sample was made of PBMCs or T cells enriched from blood (not recorded which). The CDR3 coding sequence is TGTGCCACCCCTCCCGGGAGGGAATTGGAGACTAATGAAAAACTGTTTTTT. It encodes CATPPGRELETNEKLFF.